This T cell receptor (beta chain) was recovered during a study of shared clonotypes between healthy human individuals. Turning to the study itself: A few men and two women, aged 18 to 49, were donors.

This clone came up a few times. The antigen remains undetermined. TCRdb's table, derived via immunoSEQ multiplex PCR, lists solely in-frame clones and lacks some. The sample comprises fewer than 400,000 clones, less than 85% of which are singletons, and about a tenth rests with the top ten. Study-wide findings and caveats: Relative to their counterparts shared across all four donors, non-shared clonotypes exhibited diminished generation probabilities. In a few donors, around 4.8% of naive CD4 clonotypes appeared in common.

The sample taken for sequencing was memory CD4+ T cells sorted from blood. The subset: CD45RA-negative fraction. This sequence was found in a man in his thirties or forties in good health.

In nucleotides, the CDR3 is TGTGCCAGCAGCCTTTGGGGGGCGAACACCGGGGAGCTGTTTTTT. It codes for CASSLWGANTGELFF. The rearrangement uses TRBV6-1 and TRBJ2-2; D possibly corresponds to TRBD2 (6 bases). The V end was cut by 6 bases, the J end by 0 bases, with 11 bases between. CDR1 is MNHNS and CDR2 is SASEGT in the germline V gene. CDR3 size: 15 residues.